The entry that follows covers one T cell receptor beta chain sequence. What it recognizes is unknown. These data come from a study of shared clonotypes between healthy human individuals. Trimming took off 4 bases at V and 0 bases at J, with 13 bases between the two ends. The germline CDR1 and CDR2 sequences are SGHRS and YFSETQ. This CDR3 contains 15 residues. Libraries were prepared by immunoSEQ multiplex PCR; TCRdb keeps only in-frame clonotypes and omits some of them. The sample comprises around 1.1 million clones, approximately 80% of which are singletons, and 0.55% to 0.7% rests with the top ten. General study results and limits: The sharing of 5% to 6.5% of naive CD4 clonotypes was seen across a handful of donors. The generation probabilities recorded for non-shared clonotypes fell below those of clonotypes shared by all four donors. Across subsets, estimated richness was generally greater for naive than for memory populations. Incompleteness in sorted-subset sequencing, despite large depth, was shown by rarefaction.

This rearrangement joins TRBV5-1 to TRBJ2-5; D might be TRBD1 (6 bases). Sequenced sample: memory CD4+ T cells from PBMCs. Subset specified: CD45RA-negative fraction. This sequence originates from a man aged 18 to 35 in good health. Some clones in this sample may be carry-over from other donors' samples. The CDR3 DNA sequence: TGCGCCAGCAGCGACGGGGACACTCACCAAGAGACCCAGTACTTC. Translation: CASSDGDTHQETQYF.